This paragraph reports one TCR beta chain. Its specific antigen is unknown. No qualities accompany the bases; no much larger clone lies one base away. The data originate from a study of CD8 T cells in Susac syndrome (dated by TCRdb to 2018 to 2020). About the investigation overall: Whether CD8+ T cell activation and differentiation in Susac syndrome was antigen driven was tested using repertoire sequencing. Clonality of the CD8+ T cell repertoire was compared between over 10 healthy donors, approximately 14 Susac syndrome patients and 15 multiple sclerosis patients. General findings and caveats noted by the study authors: The TCR sequencing and HLA analysis was acknowledged to have included a relatively small number of individuals.

Including the terminal cysteine and phenylalanine, the CDR3 comprises 15 residues. Only the CDR3 region is kept as DNA, spanning 45 bases read in frame from base 1. Ends trimmed: V by 2 bases, J by 4 bases; bases unmatched to a gene: 5. CDR1 and CDR2 (SGHDT, YYEEEE) derive from the germline V gene. Peripheral blood CD8+ and CD4+ T cells from healthy donors, Susac syndrome patients and multiple sclerosis patients were profiled by high-throughput TCR beta sequencing. Treatment-naive patients with stable or active relapsing-remitting disease fulfilling revised McDonald criteria were used as multiple sclerosis controls. CD8+ TEMRA cells were enriched by FACS, while bulk CD8+ and CD4+ T cells were purified by magnetic negative isolation. Blood was collected in EDTA tubes and processed within 24 hours, with PBMCs isolated through density gradient centrifugation. PBMCs destined for TCR sequencing were cryopreserved in liquid nitrogen and later thawed in a 37 °C water bath. Purity of sorted or isolated CD4+, CD8+ and CD8+ TEMRA cells was at least 90%.

RNA was extracted using the RNeasy kit, and roughly 0.45 to 1 microgram was reverse transcribed with random hexamers. The immunoSEQ multiplex PCR assay, which covers 54 Vbeta and 13 Jbeta segments, was used to amplify TCR beta CDR3 regions. Bias from PCR amplification was corrected by using a synthetic template baseline for primer optimization and for computational correction. The original methods were these. Reads were annotated to V, D and J genes per IMGT and analyzed with immunoSEQ Analyzer, keeping only productive sequences. To calculate clonality, Shannon entropy was normalized by log2 of the number of productive unique sequences and then subtracted from one. For each patient and control, public and private clones were evaluated among the 100 most prevalent clones. Clones were defined as Susac-specific if absent from the healthy and MS cohorts, from 1052 published viral clones and from other ImmuneACCESS disease sequences. TCRdb passed the public sequencing reads through fastp at Q25 and MiXCR, retaining productive beta sequences. CDR3 protein duplicates are merged, each entry listing the most common genes and DNA. For this entry, the V and J calls and clone size follow TCRdb and not the study's own pipeline. Present in this sample are approximately 300,000 distinct CDR3 sequences, roughly 85% of which were seen just once. Approximately 0.2% of the sample is in the top ten clones.

Sequencing was performed on CD8+ T cells from PBMCs. This clonotype was sampled from a human donor with multiple sclerosis. The sequence joins TRBV5-6 to TRBJ1-1, with 10 bases matching TRBD1. The CDR3 corresponds to CASSLGTGVSTEAFF. The base sequence is TGTGCCAGCAGCTTAGGGACAGGGGTTAGCACTGAAGCTTTCTTT. The reference TRBV5-6 and TRBJ1-1 proteins fill in what lies around the CDR3, so the full variable domain reads DAGVTQSPTHLIKTRGQQVTLRCSPKSGHDTVSWYQQALGQGPQFIFQYYEEEERQRGNFPDRFSGHQFPNYSSELNVNALLLGDSALYLCASSLGTGVSTEAFFGQGTRLTVV.